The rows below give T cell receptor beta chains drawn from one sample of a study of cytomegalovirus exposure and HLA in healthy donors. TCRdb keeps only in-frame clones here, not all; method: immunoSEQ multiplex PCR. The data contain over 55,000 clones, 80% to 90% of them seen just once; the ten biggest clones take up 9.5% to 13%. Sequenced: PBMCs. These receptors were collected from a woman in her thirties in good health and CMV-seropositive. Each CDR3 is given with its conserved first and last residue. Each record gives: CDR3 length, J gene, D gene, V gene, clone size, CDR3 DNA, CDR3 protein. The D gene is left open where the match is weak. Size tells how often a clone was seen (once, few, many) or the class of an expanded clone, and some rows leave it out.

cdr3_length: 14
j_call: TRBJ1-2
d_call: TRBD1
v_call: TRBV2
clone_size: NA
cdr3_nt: TGTGCCAGCAGTTTCCGGGACAGGGAGTCTGGCTACACCTTC
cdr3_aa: CASSFRDRESGYTF

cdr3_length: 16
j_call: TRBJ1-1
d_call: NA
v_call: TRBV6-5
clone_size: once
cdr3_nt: TGTGCCAGCAGTTACTCGAAGGGCAGGGCGAACACTGAAGCTTTCTTT
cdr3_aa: CASSYSKGRANTEAFF

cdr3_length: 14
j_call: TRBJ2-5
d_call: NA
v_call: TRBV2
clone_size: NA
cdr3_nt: TGTGCCAGCGCGGAGGGCCCCACTCAAGAGACCCAGTACTTC
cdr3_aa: CASAEGPTQETQYF

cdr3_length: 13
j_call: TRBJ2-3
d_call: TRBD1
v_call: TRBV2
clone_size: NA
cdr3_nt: TGTGCCAGCAGCCCGGACAGGGGAGATACGCAGTATTTT
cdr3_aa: CASSPDRGDTQYF

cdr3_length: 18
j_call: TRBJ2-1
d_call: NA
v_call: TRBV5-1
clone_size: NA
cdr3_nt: TGCGCCAGCAGCTTGCCTTTGGCGGGTCTTAACTCCTACAATGAGCAGTTCTTC
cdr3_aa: CASSLPLAGLNSYNEQFF

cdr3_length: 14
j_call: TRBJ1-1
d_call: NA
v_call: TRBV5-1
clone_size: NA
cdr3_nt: TGCGCCAGCAGCTTGGGAGTCGGTGACACTGAAGCTTTCTTT
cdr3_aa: CASSLGVGDTEAFF

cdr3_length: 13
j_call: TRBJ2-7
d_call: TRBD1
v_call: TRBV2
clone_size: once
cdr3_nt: TGTGCCACCCCGACAGGGGCCACCTACGAGCAGTACTTC
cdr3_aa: CATPTGATYEQYF

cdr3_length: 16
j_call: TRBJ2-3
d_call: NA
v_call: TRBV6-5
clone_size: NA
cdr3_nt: TGTGCCAGCAGTTACTTTTCGGAGTCTAGAACAGATACGCAGTATTTT
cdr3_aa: CASSYFSESRTDTQYF

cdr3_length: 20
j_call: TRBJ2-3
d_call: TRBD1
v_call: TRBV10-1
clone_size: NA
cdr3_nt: TGCGCCAGCAGTGAGTCGGGACAGGGGGCCGGGAGGGCCGGCGGAGATACGCAGTATTTT
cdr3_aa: CASSESGQGAGRAGGDTQYF

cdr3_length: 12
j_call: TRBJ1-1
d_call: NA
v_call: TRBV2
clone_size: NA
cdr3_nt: TGTGCCAGAAGTACAGGGTCGACTGAAGCTTTCTTT
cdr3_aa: CARSTGSTEAFF

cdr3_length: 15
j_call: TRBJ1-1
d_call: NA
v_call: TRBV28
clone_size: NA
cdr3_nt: TGTGCCAGCAGACCACCGCATTCAGGGGCGACTGAAGCTTTCTTT
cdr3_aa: CASRPPHSGATEAFF

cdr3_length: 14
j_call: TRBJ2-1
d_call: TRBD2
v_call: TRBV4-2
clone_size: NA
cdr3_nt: TGTGCCAGCAGCCAAGGCAGCGGGAGGTATGAGCAGTTCTTC
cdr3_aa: CASSQGSGRYEQFF

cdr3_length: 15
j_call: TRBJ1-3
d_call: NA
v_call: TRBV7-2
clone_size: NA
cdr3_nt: TGTGCCAGCAGCATAGCACAGGGAACTGGAAACACCATATATTTT
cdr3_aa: CASSIAQGTGNTIYF

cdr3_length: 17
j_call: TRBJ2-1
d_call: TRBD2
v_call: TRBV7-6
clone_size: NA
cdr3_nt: TGTGCCTCCGACCCCCCCCAAACTAGCGGGAGGGCCAATGAGCAGTTCTTC
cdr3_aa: CASDPPQTSGRANEQFF

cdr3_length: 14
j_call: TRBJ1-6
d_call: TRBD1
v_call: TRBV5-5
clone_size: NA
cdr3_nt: TGTGCCAGCAGCATCGACAGGGTGGGTTCACCCCTCCACTTT
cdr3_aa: CASSIDRVGSPLHF

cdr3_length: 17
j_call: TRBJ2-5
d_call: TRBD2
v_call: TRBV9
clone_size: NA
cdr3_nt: TGTGCCAGCAGCGCCGAAAGCGGGAGGGCCCTCGGGGAGACCCAGTACTTC
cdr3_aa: CASSAESGRALGETQYF

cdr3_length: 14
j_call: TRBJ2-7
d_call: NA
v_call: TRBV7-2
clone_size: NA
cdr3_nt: TGTGCCAGCAGCTTAGGGGGCGATTTCCTCGAGCAGTACTTC
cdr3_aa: CASSLGGDFLEQYF

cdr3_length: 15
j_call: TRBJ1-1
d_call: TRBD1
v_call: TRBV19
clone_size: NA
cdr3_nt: TGTGCCAGTAGTAGCTACCGGGACAGGAACACTGAAGCTTTCTTT
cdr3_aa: CASSSYRDRNTEAFF

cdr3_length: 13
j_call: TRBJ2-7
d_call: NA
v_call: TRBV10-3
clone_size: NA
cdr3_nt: TGTGCCATCAGAACAGGAGATTCCTACGAGCAGTACTTC
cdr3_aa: CAIRTGDSYEQYF

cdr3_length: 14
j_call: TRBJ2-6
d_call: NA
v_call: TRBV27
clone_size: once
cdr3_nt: TGTGCCAGCAGTCATAGCTCTGGGGCCAACGTCCTGACTTTC
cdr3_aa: CASSHSSGANVLTF

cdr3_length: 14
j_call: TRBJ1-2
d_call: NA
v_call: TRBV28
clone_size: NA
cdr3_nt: TGTGCCAGCATGATTCATGGGGGGGCGAATGGCTACACCTTC
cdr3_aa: CASMIHGGANGYTF

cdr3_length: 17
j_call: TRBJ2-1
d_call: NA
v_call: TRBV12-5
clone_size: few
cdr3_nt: TGTGCTAGTGGTTTGACTCTGGACAGCATTTCCTACAATGAGCAGTTCTTC
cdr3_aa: CASGLTLDSISYNEQFF

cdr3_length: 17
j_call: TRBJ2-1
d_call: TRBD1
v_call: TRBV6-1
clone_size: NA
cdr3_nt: TGTGCCAGCAGTGAAGGAGGGACAGGAGCTTTTTACAATGAGCAGTTCTTC
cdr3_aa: CASSEGGTGAFYNEQFF

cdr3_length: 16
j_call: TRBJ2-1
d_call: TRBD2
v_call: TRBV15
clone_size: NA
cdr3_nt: TGTGCCACCAGCAGAGAACTAGCGGGGGCCTACAATGAGCAGTTCTTC
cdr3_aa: CATSRELAGAYNEQFF

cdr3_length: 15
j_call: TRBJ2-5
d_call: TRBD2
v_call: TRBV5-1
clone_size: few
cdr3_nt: TGCGCCAGCAGCTTGTGGGGGGGTGATGGGGAGACCCAGTACTTC
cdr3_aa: CASSLWGGDGETQYF

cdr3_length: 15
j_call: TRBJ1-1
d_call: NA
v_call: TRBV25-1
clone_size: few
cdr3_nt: TGTGCCAGCAGTGAGCTGGGGGCGGCGAACACTGAAGCTTTCTTT
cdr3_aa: CASSELGAANTEAFF

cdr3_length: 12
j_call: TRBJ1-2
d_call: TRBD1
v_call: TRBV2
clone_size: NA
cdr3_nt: TGTGCCAGCAATCGACAGGGGAACGGCTACACCTTC
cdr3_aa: CASNRQGNGYTF

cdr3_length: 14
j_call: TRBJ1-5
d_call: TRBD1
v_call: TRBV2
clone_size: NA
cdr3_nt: TGTGCCAGCAGTTGGACAGGGAAGTATCAGCCCCAGCATTTT
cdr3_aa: CASSWTGKYQPQHF

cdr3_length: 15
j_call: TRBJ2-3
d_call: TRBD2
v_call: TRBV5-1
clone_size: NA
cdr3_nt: TGCGCCAGCAGCCCGGGACTAGCGGGCGCAGATACGCAGTATTTT
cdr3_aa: CASSPGLAGADTQYF

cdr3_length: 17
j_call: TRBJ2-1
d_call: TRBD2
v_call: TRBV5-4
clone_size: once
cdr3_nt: TGTGCCAGCAGCTTGGGACTAGCGGGAGAATCCTACAATGAGCAGTTCTTC
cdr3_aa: CASSLGLAGESYNEQFF

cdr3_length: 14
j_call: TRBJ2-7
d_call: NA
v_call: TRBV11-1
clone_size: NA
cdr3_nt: TGTGCCAGCAGACAGGGAGGGGACTCCTACGAGCAGTACTTC
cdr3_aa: CASRQGGDSYEQYF

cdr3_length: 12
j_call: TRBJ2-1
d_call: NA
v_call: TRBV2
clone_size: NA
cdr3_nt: TGTGCCAGCAGTGAGATCGGCAGGGGACAGTTCTTC
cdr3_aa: CASSEIGRGQFF

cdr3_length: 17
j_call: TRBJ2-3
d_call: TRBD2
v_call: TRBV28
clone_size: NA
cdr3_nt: TGTGCCAGCACCACTCCGGCGACTAGCGGGAGACCAGATACGCAGTATTTT
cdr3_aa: CASTTPATSGRPDTQYF

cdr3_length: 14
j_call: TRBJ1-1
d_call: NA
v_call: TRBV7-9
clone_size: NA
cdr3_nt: TGTGCCAGCAGCCCACAAGCTGACAGCCCTGAAGCTTTCTTT
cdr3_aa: CASSPQADSPEAFF

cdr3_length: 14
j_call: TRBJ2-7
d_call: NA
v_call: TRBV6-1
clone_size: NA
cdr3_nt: TGTGCCAGCAGGATTGTGGACTCGGCCTACGAGCAGTACTTC
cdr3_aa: CASRIVDSAYEQYF

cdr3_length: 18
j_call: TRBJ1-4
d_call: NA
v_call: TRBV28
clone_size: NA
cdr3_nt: TGTGCCAGCAGGGGTTTCGGACAGCAATCTGCAACTAATGAAAAACTGTTTTTT
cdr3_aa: CASRGFGQQSATNEKLFF

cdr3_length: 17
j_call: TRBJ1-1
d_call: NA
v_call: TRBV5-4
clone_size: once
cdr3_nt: TGTGCCAGCAGCTTGGGGCCGAGCGAATCGATGAACACTGAAGCTTTCTTT
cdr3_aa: CASSLGPSESMNTEAFF

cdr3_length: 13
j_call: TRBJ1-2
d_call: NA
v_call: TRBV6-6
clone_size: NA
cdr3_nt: TGTGCCAGCAGTTTTGGGGGGACGGGTGGCTACACCTTC
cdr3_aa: CASSFGGTGGYTF

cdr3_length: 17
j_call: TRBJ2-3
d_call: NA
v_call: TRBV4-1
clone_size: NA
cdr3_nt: TGCGCCAGCAGCCAACCAGCGAGGCGGGGTAGCACAGATACGCAGTATTTT
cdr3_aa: CASSQPARRGSTDTQYF

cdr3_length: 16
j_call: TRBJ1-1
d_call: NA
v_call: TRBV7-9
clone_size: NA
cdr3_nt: TGTGCCAGCAGCCCTCTACCGGGATTACAGAACACTGAAGCTTTCTTT
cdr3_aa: CASSPLPGLQNTEAFF

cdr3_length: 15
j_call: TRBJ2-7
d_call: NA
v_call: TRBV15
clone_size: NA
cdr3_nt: TGTGCCACCAGCAGAGAAGGCCAAGGGGCCTACGAGCAGTACTTC
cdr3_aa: CATSREGQGAYEQYF

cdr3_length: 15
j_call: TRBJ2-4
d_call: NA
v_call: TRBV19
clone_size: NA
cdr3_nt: TGTGCCAGTAGTATTAGTTTTGGCAGGGAAAACATTCAGTACTTC
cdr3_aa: CASSISFGRENIQYF

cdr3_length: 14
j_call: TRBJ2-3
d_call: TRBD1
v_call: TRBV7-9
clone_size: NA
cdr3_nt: TGTGCCAGCAGCTTCCGACAGGGGACAGATACGCAGTATTTT
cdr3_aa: CASSFRQGTDTQYF

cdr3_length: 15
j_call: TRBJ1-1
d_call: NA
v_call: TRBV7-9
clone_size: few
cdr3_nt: TGTGCCAGCAGCACACCCCCAGAAATCAGCACTGAAGCTTTCTTT
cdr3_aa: CASSTPPEISTEAFF

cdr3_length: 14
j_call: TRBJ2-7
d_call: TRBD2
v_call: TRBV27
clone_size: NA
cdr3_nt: TGTGCCAGCAGTTTTAGCGGGAGAAGCTACGAGCAGTACTTC
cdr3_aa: CASSFSGRSYEQYF

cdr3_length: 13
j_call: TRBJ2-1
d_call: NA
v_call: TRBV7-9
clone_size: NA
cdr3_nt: TGTGCCATCCCCGAGGGCCTTGTGAATGAGCAGTTCTTC
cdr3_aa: CAIPEGLVNEQFF

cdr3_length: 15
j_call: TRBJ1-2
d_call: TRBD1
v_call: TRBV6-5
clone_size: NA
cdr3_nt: TGTGCCAGCACGCACGACAGGGGGCCCCTAGGAGGCTACACCTTC
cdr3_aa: CASTHDRGPLGGYTF

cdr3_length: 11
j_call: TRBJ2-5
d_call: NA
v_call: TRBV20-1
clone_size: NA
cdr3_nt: TGCAGTGTGGGCCAATTAGAGACCCAGTACTTC
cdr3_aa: CSVGQLETQYF

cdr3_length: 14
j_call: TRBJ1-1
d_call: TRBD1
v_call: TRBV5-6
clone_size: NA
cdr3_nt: TGTGCCAGCAGCTTGGGAGACACAGGGGTTGAAGCTTTCTTT
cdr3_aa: CASSLGDTGVEAFF

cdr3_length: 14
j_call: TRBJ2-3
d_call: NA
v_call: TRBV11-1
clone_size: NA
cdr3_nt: TGTGCCAGCAGCTTATACTTATCCACAGATACGCAGTATTTT
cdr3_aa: CASSLYLSTDTQYF

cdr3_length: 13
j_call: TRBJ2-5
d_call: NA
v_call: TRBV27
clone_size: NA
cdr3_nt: TGTGCCAGCAGTTGGAGGCACCAAGAGACCCAGTACTTC
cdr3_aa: CASSWRHQETQYF

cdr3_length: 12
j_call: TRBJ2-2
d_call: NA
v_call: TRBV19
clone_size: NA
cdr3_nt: TGTGCCATAACCTTGGCAACCGGGGAGCTGTTTTTT
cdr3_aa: CAITLATGELFF

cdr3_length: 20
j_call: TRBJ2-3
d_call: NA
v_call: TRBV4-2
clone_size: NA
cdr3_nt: TGTGCCAGCAGCTCGCCCTCGGTAAGGGGGTTTGAGCCTAGCACAGATACGCAGTATTTT
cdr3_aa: CASSSPSVRGFEPSTDTQYF

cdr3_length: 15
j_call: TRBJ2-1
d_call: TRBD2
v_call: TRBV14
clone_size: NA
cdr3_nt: TGTGCCAGCAGCCCCGGACTAGCGGGAGGGAATGAGCAGTTCTTC
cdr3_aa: CASSPGLAGGNEQFF

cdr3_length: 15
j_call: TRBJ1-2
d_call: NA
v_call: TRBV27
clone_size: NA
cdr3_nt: TGTGCCAGCAGCCCCGCTGGCGGGGTTTCATCTGGCTACACCTTC
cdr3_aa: CASSPAGGVSSGYTF